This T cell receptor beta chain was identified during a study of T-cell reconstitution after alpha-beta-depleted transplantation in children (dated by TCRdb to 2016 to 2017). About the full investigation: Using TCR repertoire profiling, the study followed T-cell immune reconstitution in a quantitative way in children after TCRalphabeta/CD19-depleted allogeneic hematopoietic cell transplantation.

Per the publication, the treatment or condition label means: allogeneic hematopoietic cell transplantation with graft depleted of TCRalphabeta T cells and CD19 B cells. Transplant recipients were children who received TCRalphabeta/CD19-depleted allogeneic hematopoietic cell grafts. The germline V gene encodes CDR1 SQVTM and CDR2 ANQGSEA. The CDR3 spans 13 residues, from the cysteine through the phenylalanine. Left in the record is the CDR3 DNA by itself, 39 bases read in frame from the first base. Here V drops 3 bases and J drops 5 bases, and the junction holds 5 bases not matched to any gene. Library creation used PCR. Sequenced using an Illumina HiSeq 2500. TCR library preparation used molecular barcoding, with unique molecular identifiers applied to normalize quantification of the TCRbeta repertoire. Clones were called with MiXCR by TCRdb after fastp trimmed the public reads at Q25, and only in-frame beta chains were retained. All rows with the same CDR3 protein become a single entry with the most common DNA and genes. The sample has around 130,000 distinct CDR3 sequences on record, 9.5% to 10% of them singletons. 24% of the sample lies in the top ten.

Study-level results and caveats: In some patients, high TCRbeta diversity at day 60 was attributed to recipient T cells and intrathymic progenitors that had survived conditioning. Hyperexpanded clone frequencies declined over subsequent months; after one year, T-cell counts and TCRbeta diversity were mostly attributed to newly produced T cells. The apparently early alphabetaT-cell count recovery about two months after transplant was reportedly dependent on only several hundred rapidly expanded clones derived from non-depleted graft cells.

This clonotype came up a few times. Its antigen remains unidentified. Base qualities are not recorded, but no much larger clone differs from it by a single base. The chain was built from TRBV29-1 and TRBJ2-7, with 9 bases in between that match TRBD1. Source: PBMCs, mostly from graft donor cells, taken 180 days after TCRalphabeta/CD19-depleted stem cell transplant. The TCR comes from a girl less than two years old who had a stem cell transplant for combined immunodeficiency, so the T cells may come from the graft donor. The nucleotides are TGCAGCGTTGATCGACAGGGGGGGAACGAGCAGTACTTC. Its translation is CSVDRQGGNEQYF.